Below, 11 T cell receptor beta chains from the same sample are listed, as sequenced in a study of blood T cells in healthy people across ages. Alongside a J-beta primer mix, a sample-barcoded 5' primer served in a second PCR lasting about 6 to 12 cycles. TCRdb analysed the 5' RACE reads with MiXCR anew, one entry per CDR3 protein. In the table there are approximately 1.5 million distinct CDR3 sequences, approximately 43% of which are singletons. The sample was blood. The receptors here all came from a woman younger than 30 in good health.

In its sample, this clonotype was seen a few times. The rearrangement links TRBV14 to TRBJ1-1; D ambiguous. The CDR3 length is 13 residues. V lost 6 bases and J lost 4, with 12 bases in between. Germline CDR1 and CDR2: SGHDN and FVKESK. CDR3 in amino acids: CASSFWGGTEAFF. The CDR3 region has the DNA TGTGCCAGCAGTTTTTGGGGAGGCACTGAAGCTTTCTTT.

This clonotype was counted a few times. The chain joins TRBV18 to TRBJ2-3, with TRBD1 matching 8 bases. V shed 6 bases, J shed 0 bases, and the junction held 8 bases outside the gene matches. This CDR3 has 16 residues. Germline loops: CDR1 KGHSH, CDR2 LQKENI. CDR3 region: CASSRTYRGSTDTQYF. DNA of the CDR3: TGTGCCAGCTCTCGTACTTACAGGGGGAGCACAGATACGCAGTATTTT. Full variable domain (rest looked up from reference TRBV18 and TRBJ2-3): NAGVMQNPRHLVRRRGQEARLRCSPMKGHSHVYWYRQLPEEGLKFMVYLQKENIIDESGMPKERFSAEFPKEGPSILRIQQVVRGDSAAYFCASSRTYRGSTDTQYFGPGTRLTVL.

A single count supports this clonotype. The chain uses TRBV12-3 or TRBV12-4 and TRBJ2-4, with 7 bases aligning to TRBD1. Trimming took 4 bases from V and 0 from J; bases not matched to a gene: 3. This CDR3 has 15 amino acids. CDR3 sequence: CASSSNRGAKNIQYF. In DNA, the CDR3 is TGTGCCAGCAGTTCAAACAGGGGAGCCAAAAACATTCAGTACTTC.

The gene calls are TRBV12-3 or TRBV12-4 and TRBJ2-2, with D possibly TRBD2 on 5 matching bases. Trimming shortened V by 8 bases and J by 1 base, and 17 bases separated the two germline ends. This CDR3 is built from 16 residues. The CDR3 spells CASLMLVGGNTGELFF. DNA of the CDR3: TGTGCCAGCCTGATGCTTGTTGGAGGGAACACCGGGGAGCTGTTTTTT.

The genes are TRBV3-1 and TRBJ1-3; D not resolved. The germline gives CDR1 LGHDT, CDR2 YNNKEL (reference sequence). Trimming took off 0 bases at V and 2 bases at J, with 8 bases between the two ends. This CDR3 is built from 15 residues. The CDR3 DNA is TGTGCCAGCAGCCAAGATAGGGCCGCTGGAAACACCATATATTTT. This codes for CASSQDRAAGNTIYF.

This clonotype was counted between two and nine times. The rearrangement uses TRBV12-3 or TRBV12-4 and TRBJ2-1; no clear D gene. The germline V and J ends were trimmed by 7 bases and 5 bases, with 12 bases remaining between them. This CDR3 spans 13 amino acids. This CDR3 is CASTPMAHNEQFF. CDR3 nucleotide sequence: TGTGCCAGCACCCCAATGGCCCACAATGAGCAGTTCTTC.

This clonotype has ten or more counts. This chain connects TRBV11-2 to TRBJ2-5; TRBD2 matches at 7 bases. This CDR3 is 14 amino acids long. V lost 0 bases and J lost 4; bases outside the gene matches: 2. CDR1 is SGHAT and CDR2 is FQNNGV in the germline V gene. CDR3 residues: CASSLDPGGETQYF. CDR3 nucleotides: TGTGCCAGCAGCTTAGACCCGGGGGGAGAGACCCAGTACTTC.

CDR3 DNA sequence: TGCAGTGCTTCAAAGGGGGGGAATGAAAAACTGTTTTTT. It is translated as CSASKGGNEKLFF. The chain has TRBV20-1 and TRBJ1-4, with D maybe TRBD1 (6 bases). The germline gives CDR1 DFQATT, CDR2 SNEGSKA (reference sequence). Deletions cut 5 bases from V and 5 bases from J, with 12 bases between. This CDR3 spans 13 amino acids.

Details on this clonotype: This sequence may be a read error, since a much larger clone differs from it by one base. The chain joins TRBV15 to TRBJ2-1; 7 bases map to TRBD2. The germline V gene encodes CDR1 LNHNV and CDR2 YYDKDF (reference sequence). This CDR3 has 15 residues. The CDR3 here is CAARTPGGSYNEQFF. The CDR3 DNA is TGTGCCGCCAGAACCCCCGGCGGGAGCTACAATGAGCAGTTCTTC. Full variable domain (rest looked up from reference TRBV15 and TRBJ2-1): DAMVIQNPRYQVTQFGKPVTLSCSQTLNHNVMYWYQQKSSQAPKLLFHYYDKDFNNEADTPDNFQSRRPNTSFCFLDIRSPGLGDTAMYLCAARTPGGSYNEQFFGPGTRLTVL.

In its sample, this clonotype was seen a few times. The CDR3 DNA reads as TGTGCCAGCAGTTACACAGCCTTCGGCAATCAGCCCCAGCATTTT. It codes for CASSYTAFGNQPQHF. The chain employs TRBV6-2 or TRBV6-3 and TRBJ1-5; D is unresolved. The V end was cut by 2 bases, the J end by 2 bases, with 10 bases between. CDR1 and CDR2 (germline): MNHEY, SVGEGT. The CDR3 extends over 15 amino acids.

This clonotype came up a few times. The chain couples TRBV7-2 to TRBJ1-2; D not certain. Trimming left V 7 bases short and J 5 bases short, with 20 bases between. The CDR3 consists of 15 residues. Looked up from germline, CDR1 is SGHTA and CDR2 is FQGNSA. CDR3 residues: CASTLLLPAGYGYTF. The CDR3 DNA reads TGTGCCAGCACCCTACTACTCCCAGCCGGTTATGGCTACACCTTC.